The 9 T cell receptor beta chains in this list originate from one sample, sequenced in a study of identical twins (dated by TCRdb to the mid-2010s). The library was produced with 5' RACE. Sequencer: Illumina HiSeq 2000. TCRdb reworked the public reads: Q25 trimming with fastp, MiXCR clone assembly, productive beta chains retained. CDR3 protein sequences are deduplicated, and each keeps its most common genes and DNA. This sample has approximately 690,000 distinct CDR3 sequences in its table, and 5.5% to 6.5% of those were observed once. The biggest ten clones account for 1.5% to 2% of the sample. The sample comprised naive T cells sorted from blood. The sample's cell subset or site label, decoded: cells isolated with a human naive T-cell isolation kit. These receptors were collected from a young man in good health.

There are many counts of this clonotype. V gene TRBV5-1 combines with J gene TRBJ2-7; 8 nucleotides line up with TRBD2. Germline V lookup: CDR1 SGHRS, CDR2 YFSETQ. The junction had 7 bases not matched to a gene; V was cut back by 0 bases and J by 2 bases. This CDR3 is 16 amino acids long. The CDR3 DNA follows: TGCGCCAGCAGCTTGGTATCTAGCGGGCTGACCTACGAGCAGTACTTC. Its protein product is CASSLVSSGLTYEQYF.

The table lists this clonotype with many counts. The V gene is TRBV21-1, the J gene TRBJ2-7. TRBV21-1 is noted as a pseudogene. The CDR3 sequence is 12 residues long. The CDR3 protein is CASSKGTYEQYV. CDR3 bases: TGTGCCAGCAGCAAAGGCACTTACGAGCAGTACGTC.

This clonotype showed up many times. The chain employs TRBV27 and TRBJ2-1; D is tentatively TRBD1 or TRBD2 (5 bases each). Trimming removed 3 bases from V and 5 bases from J, with 14 bases in between. The CDR3 extends over 15 amino acids. The germline CDR1 and CDR2 sequences are MNHEY and SMNVEV (reference sequence). CDR3 residues: CASSFGAGSHNEQFF. The CDR3 DNA follows: TGTGCCAGCAGTTTCGGGGCAGGGAGTCACAATGAGCAGTTCTTC.

This clonotype was observed a handful of times. The V call is TRBV7-9, the J call TRBJ2-5; D is unclear. This CDR3 is built from 15 residues. The V end lost 5 bases, the J end lost 5 bases, and 18 bases lay between the germline ends. CDR1 SEHNR and CDR2 FQNEAQ come from the germline V gene (reference sequence). CDR3 in DNA: TGTGCCAGCAGCGAAAGGACCCTCAAACGGGAGACCCAGTACTTC. Translation gives CASSERTLKRETQYF. Full variable domain (remainder filled in from reference TRBV7-9 and TRBJ2-5): DTGVSQNPRHKITKRGQNVTFRCDPISEHNRLYWYRQTLGQGPEFLTYFQNEAQLEKSRLLSDRFSAERPKGSFSTLEIQRTEQGDSAMYLCASSERTLKRETQYFGPGTRLLVL.

This clonotype was seen many times. The chain carries TRBV29-1 and TRBJ2-1, with 9 bases identical to TRBD2. CDR1 SQVTM and CDR2 ANQGSEA come from the germline V gene. CDR3 size: 14 residues. With 2 bases clipped from V and 4 bases from J, the junction kept 3 bases outside the gene matches. CDR3 in DNA: TGCAGCGTTGAACTAGCGGGACCTTACAATGAGCAGTTCTTC. Its protein product is CSVELAGPYNEQFF.

This clonotype was recorded many times. This sequence joins TRBV12-3 or TRBV12-4 and TRBJ2-1, with 8 bases lining up with TRBD2. CDR3 length: 16 amino acids. With V trimmed by 6 bases and J by 13 bases, 20 bases remained unmatched. The CDR3 loop is CASRGGSLQDSGEQFF. Here the CDR3 DNA reads TGTGCCAGCAGAGGAGGGAGTTTACAGGATAGCGGGGAACAGTTCTTC.

This clonotype was recorded many times. The chain employs TRBV10-3 and TRBJ2-7; a possible D gene is TRBD2 (6 bases). From germline, CDR1 is ENHRY and CDR2 SYGVKD. The V and J ends lost 2 bases and 5 bases respectively, with 10 bases between them. This CDR3 is built from 13 residues. The CDR3 here is CAISEAGPNEQYF. CDR3 sequence (DNA): TGTGCCATCAGTGAGGCGGGACCGAACGAGCAGTACTTC.

This clonotype was picked up many times. The chain combines TRBV7-2 with TRBJ2-1; D unresolved. Trimming pared 5 bases from V and 3 bases from J, leaving 17 bases between. Germline V gene lookup returns CDR1 SGHTA and CDR2 FQGNSA. CDR3 length: 16 amino acids. CDR3 sequence: CASSLESRQNYNEQFF. CDR3 DNA sequence: TGTGCCAGCAGCCTAGAGTCTCGACAAAACTACAATGAGCAGTTCTTC. The full variable domain, completed using reference TRBV7-2 and TRBJ2-1, is GAGVSQSPSNKVTEKGKDVELRCDPISGHTALYWYRQSLGQGLEFLIYFQGNSAPDKSGLPSDRFSAERTGGSVSTLTIQRTQQEDSAVYLCASSLESRQNYNEQFFGPGTRLTVL.

This clonotype was seen at least ten times. V is TRBV12-5 and J is TRBJ2-1, with D perhaps matching TRBD1 or TRBD2 (6 bases each). V dropped 7 bases and J dropped 6 bases, with 16 bases sitting between them. In germline, CDR1 is LGHNT, CDR2 FRNRAP. The CDR3 sequence is 14 residues long. DNA of the CDR3: TGTGCTAGTGCTCTAACCGGGGGCGGCAATGAGCAGTTCTTC. It is translated as CASALTGGGNEQFF.